This TCR beta chain was captured in a study of shared clonotypes between healthy human individuals. CD8 cells classed as naive were CD45RO-negative and positively selected for CCR7, excluding terminally differentiated effector memory CD45RA+ cells. Data came from immunoSEQ multiplex PCR; TCRdb stores just in-frame clones and leaves some out. Of millions of clones in the sample, approximately 94% are singletons; the top ten hold 1.5% to 2%. The clonotype originates from a man aged 18 to 29 in good health. Some clones in this sample may be carry-over from other donors' samples. The source material was naive CD8+ T cells from PBMCs.

This CDR3 reads CASSSRGTGELFF. The CDR3 bases are TGTGCCAGCAGCTCGAGGGGTACCGGGGAGCTGTTTTTT. V is TRBV7-2 and J is TRBJ2-2; D possibly uses TRBD1 or TRBD2 (5 bases each). The V end lost 4 bases, the J end lost 5 bases, and 8 bases lay between the germline ends. This CDR3 has 13 residues. Germline values: CDR1 SGHTA, CDR2 FQGNSA.